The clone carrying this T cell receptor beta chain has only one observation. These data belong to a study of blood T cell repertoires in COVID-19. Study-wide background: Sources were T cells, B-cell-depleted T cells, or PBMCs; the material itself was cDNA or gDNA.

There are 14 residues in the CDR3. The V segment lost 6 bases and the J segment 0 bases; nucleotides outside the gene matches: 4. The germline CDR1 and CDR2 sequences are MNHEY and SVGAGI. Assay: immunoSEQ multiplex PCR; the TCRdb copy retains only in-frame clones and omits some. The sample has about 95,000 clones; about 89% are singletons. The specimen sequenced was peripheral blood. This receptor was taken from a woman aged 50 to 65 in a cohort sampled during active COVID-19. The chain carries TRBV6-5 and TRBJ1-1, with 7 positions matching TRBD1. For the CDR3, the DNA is TGTGCCAGCAGGCACGGGACAGTGAACACTGAAGCTTTCTTT. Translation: CASRHGTVNTEAFF.